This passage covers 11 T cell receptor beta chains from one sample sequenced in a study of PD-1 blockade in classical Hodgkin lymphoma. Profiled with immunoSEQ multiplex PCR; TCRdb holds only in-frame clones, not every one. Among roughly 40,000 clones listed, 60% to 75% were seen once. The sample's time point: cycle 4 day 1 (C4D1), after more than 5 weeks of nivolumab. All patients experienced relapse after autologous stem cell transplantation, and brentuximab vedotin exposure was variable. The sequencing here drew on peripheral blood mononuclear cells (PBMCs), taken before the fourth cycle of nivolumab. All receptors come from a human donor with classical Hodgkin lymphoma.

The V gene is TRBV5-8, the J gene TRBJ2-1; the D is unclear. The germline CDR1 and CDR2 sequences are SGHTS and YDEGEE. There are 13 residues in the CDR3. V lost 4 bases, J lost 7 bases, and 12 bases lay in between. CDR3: CASSLSAWNEQFF. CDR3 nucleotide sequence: TGTGCCAGCAGCCTTTCAGCGTGGAATGAGCAGTTCTTC.

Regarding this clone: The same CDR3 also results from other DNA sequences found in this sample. The CDR3 coding sequence is TGTGCCAGCAGGACAGGGGGCGAAGGAAACACCATATATTTT. Protein product: CASRTGGEGNTIYF. The rearrangement links TRBV28 to TRBJ1-3; 10 positions match TRBD1. The junction had 3 bases not matched to a gene; V was cut back by 6 bases and J by 4 bases. Germline assignment: CDR1 MDHEN and CDR2 SYDVKM. There are 14 residues in the CDR3.

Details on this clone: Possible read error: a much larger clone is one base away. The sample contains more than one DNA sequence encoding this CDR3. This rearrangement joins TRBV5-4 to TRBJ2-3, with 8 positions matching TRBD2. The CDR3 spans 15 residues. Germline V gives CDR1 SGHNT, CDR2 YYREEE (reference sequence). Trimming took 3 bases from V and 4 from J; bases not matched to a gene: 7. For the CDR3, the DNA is TGTGCCAGCAGCTGGGGGACTAGTAGCCCAGATACGCAGTATTTT. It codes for CASSWGTSSPDTQYF.

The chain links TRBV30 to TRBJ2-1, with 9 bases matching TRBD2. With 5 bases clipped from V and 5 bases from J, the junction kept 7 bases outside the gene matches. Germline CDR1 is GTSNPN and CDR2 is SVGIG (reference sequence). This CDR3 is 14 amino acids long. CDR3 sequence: CAWGSGSSHNEQFF. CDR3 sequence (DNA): TGTGCCTGGGGTAGCGGGAGCAGCCACAATGAGCAGTTCTTC.

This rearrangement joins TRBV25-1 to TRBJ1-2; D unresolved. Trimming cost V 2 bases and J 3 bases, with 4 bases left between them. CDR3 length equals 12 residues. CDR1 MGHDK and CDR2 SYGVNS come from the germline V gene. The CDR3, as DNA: TGTGCCAGCAGTGAAACCTACTATGGCTACACCTTC. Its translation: CASSETYYGYTF.

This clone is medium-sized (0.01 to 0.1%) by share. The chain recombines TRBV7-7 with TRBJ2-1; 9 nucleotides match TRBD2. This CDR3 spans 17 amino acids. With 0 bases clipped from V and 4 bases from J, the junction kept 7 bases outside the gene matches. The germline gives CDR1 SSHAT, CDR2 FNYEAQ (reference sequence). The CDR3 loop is CASSLAGGLARYNEQFF. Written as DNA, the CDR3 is TGTGCCAGCAGCTTAGCGGGAGGACTAGCGAGGTACAATGAGCAGTTCTTC. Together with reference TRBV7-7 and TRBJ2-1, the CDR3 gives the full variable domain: GAGVSQSPRYKVTKRGQDVTLRCDPISSHATLYWYQQALGQGPEFLTYFNYEAQPDKSGLPSDRFSAERPEGSISTLTIQRTEQRDSAMYRCASSLAGGLARYNEQFFGPGTRLTVL.

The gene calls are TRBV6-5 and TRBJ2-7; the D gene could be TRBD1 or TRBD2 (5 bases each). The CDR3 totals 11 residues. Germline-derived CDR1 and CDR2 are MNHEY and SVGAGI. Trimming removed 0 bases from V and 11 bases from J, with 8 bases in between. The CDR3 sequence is CASSYSGVEYF. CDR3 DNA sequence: TGTGCCAGCAGTTACTCGGGGGTAGAGTACTTC.

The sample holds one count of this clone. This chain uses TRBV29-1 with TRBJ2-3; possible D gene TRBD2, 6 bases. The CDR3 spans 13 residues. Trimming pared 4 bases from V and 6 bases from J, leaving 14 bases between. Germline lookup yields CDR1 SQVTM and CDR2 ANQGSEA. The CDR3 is CSVAGTLIDTQYF. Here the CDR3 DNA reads TGCAGCGTTGCCGGGACTCTAATTGATACGCAGTATTTT.

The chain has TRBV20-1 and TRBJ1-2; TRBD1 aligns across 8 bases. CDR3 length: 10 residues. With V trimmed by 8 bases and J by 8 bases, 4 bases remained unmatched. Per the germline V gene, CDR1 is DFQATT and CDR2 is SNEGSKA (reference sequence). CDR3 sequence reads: CSMDRDGYTF. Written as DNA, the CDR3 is TGCAGTATGGACAGGGACGGCTACACCTTC.

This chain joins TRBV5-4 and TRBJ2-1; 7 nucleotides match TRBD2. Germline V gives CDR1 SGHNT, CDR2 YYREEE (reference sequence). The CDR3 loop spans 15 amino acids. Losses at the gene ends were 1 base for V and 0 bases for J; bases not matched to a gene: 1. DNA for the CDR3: TGTGCCAGCAGCTTGAGGGACTACTCCTACAATGAGCAGTTCTTC. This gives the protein CASSLRDYSYNEQFF.

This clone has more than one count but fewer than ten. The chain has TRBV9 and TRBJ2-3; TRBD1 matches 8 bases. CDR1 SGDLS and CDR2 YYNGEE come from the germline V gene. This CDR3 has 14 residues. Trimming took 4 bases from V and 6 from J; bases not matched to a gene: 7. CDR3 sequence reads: CASSLGQGSDTQYF. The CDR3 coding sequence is TGTGCCAGCAGCCTCGGACAGGGATCCGATACGCAGTATTTT.